This T cell receptor beta chain appears in the sequencing data of a study of blood T cell repertoires in COVID-19. About the study: The United States, Italy and Spain provided the acute and convalescent COVID-19 samples. T cells, B-cell-depleted T cells, or PBMCs provided the cDNA or gDNA that served as material.

J was trimmed by 4 bases and V by 2 bases; bases with no gene match: 9. Germline values: CDR1 KGHSH, CDR2 LQKENI. The CDR3 covers 17 residues. Study processing details: Reference gene primer amplification gave estimated nucleated cell counts. The protocol was immunoSEQ multiplex PCR, while the TCRdb copy is restricted to in-frame clones and leaves out a portion. V and J calls and clone size are as listed in that table; D and trimming were resolved from the DNA. The sample holds a few hundred thousand clones; 70% to 90% are singletons and the top ten take around 0.98%. This chain links TRBV18 with TRBJ1-5, with 9 nucleotides matching TRBD1. The sample consisted of peripheral blood. The source of this sequence is a man between 35 and 55 years old with acute or convalescent COVID-19. CDR3: CASSPLRTGAGNQPQHF. The CDR3 nucleotides are TGTGCCAGCTCACCATTACGGACAGGGGCGGGAAATCAGCCCCAGCATTTT. Together with reference TRBV18 and TRBJ1-5, the CDR3 gives the full variable domain: NAGVMQNPRHLVRRRGQEARLRCSPMKGHSHVYWYRQLPEEGLKFMVYLQKENIIDESGMPKERFSAEFPKEGPSILRIQQVVRGDSAAYFCASSPLRTGAGNQPQHFGDGTRLSIL.